The 24 T cell receptor beta chains given below trace back to one sample, sequenced in a study of blood T cells in healthy people across ages. PCR was performed a second time for about 6 to 12 cycles using a sample-barcoded 5' primer and a J-beta primer mix. TCRdb re-called the 5' RACE reads with MiXCR, one entry per CDR3 protein. The sample records hundreds of thousands of distinct CDR3 sequences, roughly 64% being singletons. The specimen was blood. All receptors derive from a man younger than 40 in good health.

This chain joins TRBV18 and TRBJ2-1, with 13 bases that match TRBD2. V lost 6 bases to trimming and J lost 4 bases; unmatched junction nucleotides: 6. This CDR3 region has 16 residues. CDR1 KGHSH and CDR2 LQKENI come from the germline V gene. CDR3 residues: CASSPKLAGGYNEQFF. CDR3 DNA sequence: TGTGCCAGCTCGCCCAAACTAGCGGGAGGGTACAATGAGCAGTTCTTC.

The chain has TRBV20-1 and TRBJ2-5, with 9 bases aligning to TRBD2. From germline, CDR1 is DFQATT and CDR2 SNEGSKA (reference sequence). The CDR3 loop spans 17 amino acids. With 1 base clipped from V and 2 bases from J, the junction kept 11 bases outside the gene matches. CDR3 nucleotide sequence: TGCAGTGCTAGAGGTTCCGGGCGGGAGGGCGGTCAAGAGACCCAGTACTTC. The encoded protein is CSARGSGREGGQETQYF.

This clonotype has a handful of counts. The chain joins TRBV20-1 to TRBJ2-3; a weak D match, TRBD2 (5 bases). V dropped 4 bases and J dropped 2 bases, with 19 bases sitting between them. This CDR3 has 16 residues. Germline V lookup: CDR1 DFQATT, CDR2 SNEGSKA (reference sequence). The CDR3, as DNA: TGCAGTGCTAACCTAGTGGCTAGCAGCACCACAGATACGCAGTATTTT. Protein product: CSANLVASSTTDTQYF.

CDR3 loop: CSALRADTQYF. The CDR3 DNA reads as TGCAGTGCCTTAAGGGCAGATACGCAGTATTTT. The chain joins TRBV20-1 to TRBJ2-3; D is undetermined. Trimming cost V 6 bases and J 4 bases, with 8 bases left between them. The V gene's germline CDR1 is DFQATT and CDR2 SNEGSKA (reference sequence). This CDR3 is 11 amino acids long.

J is TRBJ2-7 and V is TRBV7-9; 8 nucleotides agree with TRBD2. The tail of the sequence fits TRBJ2-5 better, so the J call may be wrong. CDR3 length: 14 amino acids. The germline CDR1 and CDR2 sequences are SEHNR and FQNEAQ (reference sequence). The CDR3 DNA is TGTGCCAGCGGACCATCACTAGCGGAAGAGACCCAGTACTTC. Protein: CASGPSLAEETQYF.

The chain uses TRBV29-1 and TRBJ1-1; D unclear. The germline V gene has CDR1 SQVTM and CDR2 ANQGSEA. The V end was cut by 5 bases, the J end by 5 bases, with 9 bases between. This CDR3 is built from 11 residues. The CDR3 reads CSVSLGTEAFF. In DNA form, the CDR3 reads TGCAGCGTTTCTCTCGGAACTGAAGCTTTCTTT.

V usage is TRBV15 and J usage is TRBJ2-7; no clear D gene. The CDR3 has 16 amino acids. Per the germline V gene, CDR1 is LNHNV and CDR2 is YYDKDF (reference sequence). Between the trimmed V and J ends, which lost 1 base and 5 bases, there was a span of 18 bases. CDR3 nucleotides: TGTGCCACCAGCAGAGGTCTTGGCAGGTTTATTGACGAGCAGTACTTC. Translating gives CATSRGLGRFIDEQYF.

This chain connects TRBV7-2 to TRBJ2-5; D is ambiguous. The CDR3 is 14 residues long. Trimming removed 3 bases at V and 4 bases at J, with 12 bases between. From germline, CDR1 is SGHTA and CDR2 FQGNSA. This chain's CDR3 is CASSFKALGETQYF. CDR3 coding DNA: TGTGCCAGCAGCTTCAAAGCTTTAGGAGAGACCCAGTACTTC.

The rearrangement uses TRBV20-1 and TRBJ1-6, with D possibly being TRBD1 (6 bases). Germline V gene data show CDR1 as DFQATT and CDR2 as SNEGSKA (reference sequence). Trimming pared 0 bases from V and 0 bases from J, leaving 12 bases between. This CDR3 has 17 amino acids. DNA of the CDR3: TGCAGTGCTAGAGATGAGGGGGAGTACTCCTATAATTCACCCCTCCACTTT. It is translated as CSARDEGEYSYNSPLHF.

The chain recombines TRBV9 with TRBJ2-3, with no clear D. Germline CDR1 SGDLS, CDR2 YYNGEE. V was shortened by 3 bases and J by 6 bases, with 11 bases between the two germline ends. The CDR3 spans 13 residues. The DNA of the CDR3 is TGTGCCAGCAGCGCCCAGATCTCTGATACGCAGTATTTT. This encodes CASSAQISDTQYF.

This clonotype was detected a few times. The chain links TRBV12-3 or TRBV12-4 to TRBJ2-4; 8 bases match TRBD2. The tail of the sequence fits TRBJ2-7 better, so the J call may be wrong. CDR3 length: 13 amino acids. CDR3 sequence: CASSPPGLAEQYF. DNA of the CDR3: TGTGCCAGCAGTCCGCCCGGACTAGCCGAGCAGTACTTC.

This chain uses TRBV9 with TRBJ1-5; weak D call: TRBD1 (6 bases). Trimming removed 0 bases at V and 2 bases at J, with 12 bases between. Germline V gives CDR1 SGDLS, CDR2 YYNGEE. The CDR3 covers 16 residues. The CDR3 coding sequence is TGTGCCAGCAGCGTAGTGTCAGGGGCAGGCAATCAGCCCCAGCATTTT. Translated: CASSVVSGAGNQPQHF.

In its sample, this clonotype was seen a few times. The chain joins TRBV5-6 to TRBJ2-3, with D possibly TRBD2 on 5 matching bases. CDR3 length equals 14 residues. Deletions cut 0 bases from V and 6 bases from J, with 11 bases between. In germline, CDR1 is SGHDT, CDR2 YYEEEE. DNA of the CDR3: TGTGCCAGCAGCTTGGGGACTCCCAGTGATACGCAGTATTTT. Protein: CASSLGTPSDTQYF.

This rearrangement joins TRBV7-9 to TRBJ2-5; TRBD2 aligns across 9 bases. There are 13 residues in the CDR3. J lost 5 bases, V lost 10 bases, and 8 bases had no gene match. The germline CDR1 and CDR2 sequences are SEHNR and FQNEAQ (reference sequence). In DNA, the CDR3 is TGTGCCATATCTAGCGGGGCGGAGGAGACCCAGTACTTC. Translation: CAISSGAEETQYF.

The sample holds a few counts of this clonotype. The chain links TRBV6-5 to TRBJ2-3, with D unclear. V dropped 4 bases and J dropped 6 bases, with 11 bases sitting between them. The CDR3 spans 13 residues. The germline CDR1 and CDR2 sequences are MNHEY and SVGAGI. CDR3 bases: TGTGCCAGCAGTTCTTTGGAGTTTGATACGCAGTATTTT. It is translated as CASSSLEFDTQYF.

This sequence joins TRBV6-1 and TRBJ2-7, with D possibly TRBD2 on 6 matching bases. With the DNA end fitting TRBJ2-5 better, the J assignment may be wrong. Germline V gene data show CDR1 as MNHNS and CDR2 as SASEGT. This CDR3 contains 14 residues. For the CDR3, the DNA is TGTGCCAGCAGCGACATGCGGGGTTTCGAGACCCAGTACTTC. Its translation: CASSDMRGFETQYF.

V and J are TRBV12-3 or TRBV12-4 and TRBJ1-5; 8 bases align to TRBD1. With 8 bases clipped from V and 4 bases from J, the junction kept 7 bases outside the gene matches. The CDR3 is 14 amino acids. The CDR3 nucleotides are TGTGCCAGCGCATTCAGGGGGCGGAATCAGCCCCAGCATTTT. It yields the protein CASAFRGRNQPQHF.

The V call is TRBV7-9, the J call TRBJ1-2; D is perhaps TRBD1 (5 bases). Germline-derived CDR1 and CDR2 are SEHNR and FQNEAQ (reference sequence). The CDR3 extends over 12 amino acids. V dropped 4 bases and J dropped 8 bases, with 11 bases sitting between them. The chain's CDR3 is CASSSQQGGYTF. Written as DNA, the CDR3 is TGTGCCAGCAGCTCCCAGCAGGGAGGCTACACCTTC.

This chain uses TRBV20-1 with TRBJ2-3; TRBD2 agrees at 9 bases. The CDR3 length is 14 residues. Looked up from germline, CDR1 is DFQATT and CDR2 is SNEGSKA (reference sequence). Germline trimming cut 7 bases from V and 1 base from J; bases unmatched to any gene: 6. In nucleotides, the CDR3 is TGCAGTGTACGGCGGGAGGGCCGCACAGATACGCAGTATTTT. It codes for CSVRREGRTDTQYF.

The sample holds a few counts of this clonotype. This chain joins TRBV29-1 and TRBJ2-7, with a weak D call TRBD2 (5 bases). CDR1 is SQVTM, CDR2 ANQGSEA, per germline. V lost 6 bases and J 2 bases, leaving 20 bases between the germline ends. The CDR3 length is 15 residues. The CDR3: CSVGPPGKQTYEQYF. CDR3 sequence (DNA): TGCAGCGTGGGCCCACCGGGAAAACAGACCTACGAGCAGTACTTC.

The V gene is TRBV6-6, the J gene TRBJ1-5; no firm D call. CDR1 is MNHNY and CDR2 is SVGAGI in the germline V gene (reference sequence). V lost 7 bases to trimming and J lost 6 bases, with 16 bases between them. The CDR3 is 14 residues long. The DNA for the CDR3 is TGTGCCAGCACCTACGGAGGGTTAGGTCAGCCCCAGCATTTT. Encoded protein: CASTYGGLGQPQHF.

This chain connects TRBV29-1 to TRBJ1-5; 8 bases map to TRBD1. The CDR3 consists of 19 residues. With 8 bases clipped from V and 0 bases from J, the junction kept 21 bases outside the gene matches. Germline loops: CDR1 SQVTM, CDR2 ANQGSEA. DNA for the CDR3: TGCAGCCCCCAGGGTGGACAGGGCGTTCCACTGTGTAGCAATCAGCCCCAGCATTTT. Translation: CSPQGGQGVPLCSNQPQHF.

Turning to this clonotype: One end of the junction varies from germline; a read error may be responsible. The chain carries TRBV7-7 and TRBJ2-1; D tentatively reads TRBD1 or TRBD2 (6 bases each). The germline V gene encodes CDR1 SSHAT and CDR2 FNYEAQ (reference sequence). CDR3 length equals 15 residues. Here the CDR3 reads CASSLGAGLGAEQFF. The CDR3 nucleotides read TGTGCTAGCAGCTTGGGGGCGGGATTGGGCGCTGAGCAGTTCTTC. Full variable domain (rest looked up from reference TRBV7-7 and TRBJ2-1): GAGVSQSPRYKVTKRGQDVTLRCDPISSHATLYWYQQALGQGPEFLTYFNYEAQPDKSGLPSDRFSAERPEGSISTLTIQRTEQRDSAMYRCASSLGAGLGAEQFFGPGTRLTVL.

Written as DNA, the CDR3 is TGTGCCAGCACCCCAGGTGGACTGTCTGGCTACACCTTC. Protein product: CASTPGGLSGYTF. The chain carries TRBV12-3 or TRBV12-4 and TRBJ1-2; D not resolved. Trimming pared 7 bases from V and 7 bases from J, leaving 16 bases between. The CDR3 contains 13 residues.